The rows below give T cell receptor beta chains drawn from one sample of a study of T cell responses to AZD1222 COVID-19 vaccine. Sequencing used immunoSEQ multiplex PCR; TCRdb keeps in-frame clones, though not all of them. The table has about 140,000 clones, about 86% seen once; the top ten hold approximately 3.4%. This specimen consisted of peripheral blood, obtained on day 0 of AZD1222 vaccination. The source of these receptors is an adult in good health. Each CDR3 is given with its conserved first and last residue. The order of the fields is CDR3 protein, CDR3 DNA, J gene, V gene, clone size, D gene. The D gene is left open where the match is weak. Some rows mark clone size as missing; the rest say once, few, many or name a class of expanded clone.

CDR3 protein: CSASTGNPLEQYF
CDR3 DNA: TGCAGTGCTAGTACGGGCAACCCCCTCGAGCAGTACTTC
J gene: TRBJ2-7
V gene: TRBV20-1
clone size: NA
D gene: NA

CDR3 protein: CASSYSWEHTDTQYF
CDR3 DNA: TGTGCCAGCAGTTACTCATGGGAACACACAGATACGCAGTATTTT
J gene: TRBJ2-3
V gene: TRBV6-2/TRBV6-3
clone size: once
D gene: NA

CDR3 protein: CATGRGLPSSYNSPLHF
CDR3 DNA: TGTGCCACCGGTCGGGGACTGCCTAGCTCCTATAATTCACCCCTCCACTTT
J gene: TRBJ1-6
V gene: TRBV6-6
clone size: once
D gene: NA

CDR3 protein: CASSESTGTLQYF
CDR3 DNA: TGTGCCAGCAGTGAATCGACAGGGACCCTTCAGTACTTC
J gene: TRBJ2-4
V gene: TRBV2
clone size: NA
D gene: TRBD1

CDR3 protein: CASSQAGTTEAFF
CDR3 DNA: TGTGCCAGCAGCCAAGCAGGGACCACTGAAGCTTTCTTT
J gene: TRBJ1-1
V gene: TRBV14
clone size: NA
D gene: NA

CDR3 protein: CASSFDFWGPEQYF
CDR3 DNA: TGTGCCAGCAGTTTCGATTTCTGGGGGCCCGAGCAGTACTTC
J gene: TRBJ2-7
V gene: TRBV27
clone size: NA
D gene: NA

CDR3 protein: CASSPTGQYNEQFF
CDR3 DNA: TGTGCCAGCAGCCCCACGGGACAGTACAATGAGCAGTTCTTC
J gene: TRBJ2-1
V gene: TRBV7-2
clone size: NA
D gene: TRBD1

CDR3 protein: CASSPFQTDLYGYTF
CDR3 DNA: TGTGCCAGTAGTCCCTTCCAAACAGACCTCTATGGCTACACCTTC
J gene: TRBJ1-2
V gene: TRBV19
clone size: NA
D gene: NA

CDR3 protein: CASIPGNTGELFF
CDR3 DNA: TGTGCCAGTATCCCGGGGAACACCGGGGAGCTGTTTTTT
J gene: TRBJ2-2
V gene: TRBV19
clone size: NA
D gene: NA

CDR3 protein: CASKPTGGTEAFF
CDR3 DNA: TGTGCCAGTAAGCCCACAGGGGGCACTGAAGCTTTCTTT
J gene: TRBJ1-1
V gene: TRBV19
clone size: NA
D gene: TRBD1

CDR3 protein: CASSPPGLHYEQYF
CDR3 DNA: TGTGCCAGCAGTCCCCCGGGACTACATTACGAGCAGTACTTC
J gene: TRBJ2-7
V gene: TRBV6-5
clone size: NA
D gene: TRBD2

CDR3 protein: CASSLLGYGYTF
CDR3 DNA: TGTGCCAGCAGTCTCCTCGGGTATGGCTACACCTTC
J gene: TRBJ1-2
V gene: TRBV5-8
clone size: NA
D gene: NA

CDR3 protein: CASSLAQGNAGTEAFF
CDR3 DNA: TGCGCCAGCAGCTTGGCTCAGGGGAACGCGGGCACTGAAGCTTTCTTT
J gene: TRBJ1-1
V gene: TRBV5-1
clone size: NA
D gene: NA

CDR3 protein: CASNRDREGYTF
CDR3 DNA: TGTGCCAGCAATCGTGACAGGGAAGGCTACACCTTC
J gene: TRBJ1-2
V gene: TRBV7-2
clone size: few
D gene: TRBD1

CDR3 protein: CASSPGTGYGYTF
CDR3 DNA: TGCGCCAGCAGCCCCGGGACGGGCTATGGCTACACCTTC
J gene: TRBJ1-2
V gene: TRBV5-1
clone size: NA
D gene: NA

CDR3 protein: CASSLWPTTGTAVFTSNQPQHF
CDR3 DNA: TGTGCCAGCAGTTTATGGCCCACCACCGGGACAGCTGTATTTACTAGCAATCAGCCCCAGCATTTT
J gene: TRBJ1-5
V gene: TRBV28
clone size: NA
D gene: TRBD1

CDR3 protein: CAPGISEAEKLFF
CDR3 DNA: TGTGCCCCCGGAATTTCGGAGGCGGAAAAACTGTTTTTT
J gene: TRBJ1-4
V gene: TRBV7-9
clone size: NA
D gene: NA

CDR3 protein: CASSLVSLSNEQFF
CDR3 DNA: TGTGCCAGCAGCTTAGTTTCACTTAGCAATGAGCAGTTCTTC
J gene: TRBJ2-1
V gene: TRBV7-6
clone size: NA
D gene: NA

CDR3 protein: CASSRGLAGTDTQYF
CDR3 DNA: TGTGCCAGCAGCCGGGGGCTAGCGGGCACAGATACGCAGTATTTT
J gene: TRBJ2-3
V gene: TRBV7-2
clone size: NA
D gene: NA

CDR3 protein: CASSVTPGDNSPLHF
CDR3 DNA: TGTGCCAGCAGCGTCACCCCAGGTGATAATTCACCCCTCCACTTT
J gene: TRBJ1-6
V gene: TRBV9
clone size: once
D gene: NA

CDR3 protein: CASSGVFPGAFF
CDR3 DNA: TGTGCCAGCAGTGGCGTGTTCCCGGGAGCTTTCTTT
J gene: TRBJ1-1
V gene: TRBV25-1
clone size: NA
D gene: NA

CDR3 protein: CASSDGGGTDTQYF
CDR3 DNA: TGTGCCAGCAGTGATGGGGGGGGCACAGATACGCAGTATTTT
J gene: TRBJ2-3
V gene: TRBV27
clone size: NA
D gene: TRBD2

CDR3 protein: CASTTLFRSTGELFF
CDR3 DNA: TGTGCCAGCACCACTTTATTTCGGAGTACCGGGGAGCTGTTTTTT
J gene: TRBJ2-2
V gene: TRBV7-9
clone size: NA
D gene: NA

CDR3 protein: CASSTGGHEQYF
CDR3 DNA: TGTGCCAGCAGCACAGGGGGCCACGAGCAGTACTTC
J gene: TRBJ2-7
V gene: TRBV27
clone size: NA
D gene: TRBD1

CDR3 protein: CSAVRQSEAFF
CDR3 DNA: TGCAGTGCCGTTCGACAGAGTGAAGCTTTCTTT
J gene: TRBJ1-1
V gene: TRBV20-1
clone size: NA
D gene: NA

CDR3 protein: CASSAATPANYGYTF
CDR3 DNA: TGTGCCAGTAGTGCGGCGACCCCAGCCAACTATGGCTACACCTTC
J gene: TRBJ1-2
V gene: TRBV19
clone size: once
D gene: NA

CDR3 protein: CASSQDAGRSAYGYTF
CDR3 DNA: TGTGCCAGCAGCCAAGACGCCGGGAGGTCGGCCTATGGCTACACCTTC
J gene: TRBJ1-2
V gene: TRBV3-1/TRBV3-2
clone size: few
D gene: NA

CDR3 protein: CASSGFWGNNSPLHF
CDR3 DNA: TGTGCCAGCAGTGGATTTTGGGGAAACAATTCACCCCTCCACTTT
J gene: TRBJ1-6
V gene: TRBV27
clone size: NA
D gene: NA

CDR3 protein: CASSFGQSNQPQHF
CDR3 DNA: TGTGCCAGCAGTTTCGGGCAGAGCAATCAGCCCCAGCATTTT
J gene: TRBJ1-5
V gene: TRBV28
clone size: NA
D gene: NA

CDR3 protein: CAWNRASYNEQFF
CDR3 DNA: TGTGCCTGGAATAGGGCTTCCTACAATGAGCAGTTCTTC
J gene: TRBJ2-1
V gene: TRBV30
clone size: NA
D gene: NA

CDR3 protein: CASRLGGPANEQYF
CDR3 DNA: TGTGCCAGCAGACTGGGGGGCCCCGCCAACGAGCAGTACTTC
J gene: TRBJ2-7
V gene: TRBV6-5
clone size: NA
D gene: NA

CDR3 protein: CASRLDRSSGNTIYF
CDR3 DNA: TGTGCCAGCCGGCTCGACAGGTCCTCTGGAAACACCATATATTTT
J gene: TRBJ1-3
V gene: TRBV19
clone size: few
D gene: NA

CDR3 protein: CASTRKRTGQTDTQYF
CDR3 DNA: TGTGCCAGCACCAGAAAGAGGACAGGGCAAACAGATACGCAGTATTTT
J gene: TRBJ2-3
V gene: TRBV18
clone size: NA
D gene: TRBD1

CDR3 protein: CASSPLAVHSYEQYF
CDR3 DNA: TGTGCCAGCAGTCCGCTAGCGGTTCACTCCTACGAGCAGTACTTC
J gene: TRBJ2-7
V gene: TRBV6-2/TRBV6-3
clone size: NA
D gene: TRBD2

CDR3 protein: CASRAQGMGETQYF
CDR3 DNA: TGTGCCAGCAGAGCGCAGGGTATGGGTGAGACCCAGTACTTC
J gene: TRBJ2-5
V gene: TRBV6-5
clone size: NA
D gene: NA

CDR3 protein: CASSLTGQGAGELFF
CDR3 DNA: TGTGCCAGCAGCTTAACGGGACAGGGGGCCGGGGAGCTGTTTTTT
J gene: TRBJ2-2
V gene: TRBV11-2
clone size: NA
D gene: TRBD1

CDR3 protein: CATSDYAGEVQFF
CDR3 DNA: TGTGCCACCAGTGATTATGCGGGAGAAGTTCAGTTCTTC
J gene: TRBJ2-1
V gene: TRBV24-1
clone size: NA
D gene: TRBD2

CDR3 protein: CASSQVLGTDTQYF
CDR3 DNA: TGCGCCAGCAGCCAAGTGCTAGGCACAGATACGCAGTATTTT
J gene: TRBJ2-3
V gene: TRBV4-1
clone size: NA
D gene: NA

CDR3 protein: CASSTETGSLNTEAFF
CDR3 DNA: TGTGCCAGTAGTACTGAGACAGGTAGCTTAAACACTGAAGCTTTCTTT
J gene: TRBJ1-1
V gene: TRBV19
clone size: NA
D gene: NA

CDR3 protein: CAWSASGRGNGELFF
CDR3 DNA: TGTGCCTGGAGTGCCAGCGGGAGAGGAAACGGGGAGCTGTTTTTT
J gene: TRBJ2-2
V gene: TRBV30
clone size: NA
D gene: TRBD2

CDR3 protein: CASSAGQEGYNEQFF
CDR3 DNA: TGTGCCAGCAGCGCGGGACAGGAGGGTTACAATGAGCAGTTCTTC
J gene: TRBJ2-1
V gene: TRBV5-6
clone size: NA
D gene: TRBD1

CDR3 protein: CASSRRVAEAYNEQFF
CDR3 DNA: TGTGCCAGCTCCAGACGGGTAGCGGAGGCCTACAATGAGCAGTTCTTC
J gene: TRBJ2-1
V gene: TRBV18
clone size: NA
D gene: NA

CDR3 protein: CATSDAGTPQFF
CDR3 DNA: TGTGCCACCAGTGATGCCGGGACCCCGCAGTTCTTC
J gene: TRBJ2-1
V gene: TRBV24-1
clone size: NA
D gene: NA

CDR3 protein: CASSEFRDTSEQYF
CDR3 DNA: TGTGCCAGCAGTGAATTTCGGGACACCTCCGAGCAGTACTTC
J gene: TRBJ2-7
V gene: TRBV6-1
clone size: NA
D gene: NA

CDR3 protein: CASSPGWTEAFF
CDR3 DNA: TGCGCCAGCAGCCCCGGGTGGACTGAAGCTTTCTTT
J gene: TRBJ1-1
V gene: TRBV5-1
clone size: NA
D gene: NA

CDR3 protein: CASSVGGDRGVYEQYF
CDR3 DNA: TGTGCCAGCAGCGTAGGAGGGGACAGGGGGGTCTACGAGCAGTACTTC
J gene: TRBJ2-7
V gene: TRBV9
clone size: NA
D gene: TRBD1

CDR3 protein: CASSARSEMFNYGYTF
CDR3 DNA: TGTGCCAGCAGCGCCCGGAGCGAAATGTTTAACTATGGCTACACCTTC
J gene: TRBJ1-2
V gene: TRBV9
clone size: NA
D gene: NA

CDR3 protein: CASSLRLARTHSYEQYF
CDR3 DNA: TGTGCCAGCAGCTTACGACTAGCGCGAACTCACTCCTACGAGCAGTACTTC
J gene: TRBJ2-7
V gene: TRBV11-2
clone size: NA
D gene: TRBD2

CDR3 protein: CASTPAGTGSSYEQYF
CDR3 DNA: TGTGCCAGCACCCCCGCCGGGACGGGGAGCTCCTACGAGCAGTACTTC
J gene: TRBJ2-7
V gene: TRBV28
clone size: NA
D gene: NA

CDR3 protein: CASSPTGVRTEAFF
CDR3 DNA: TGCGCCAGCAGCCCCACAGGGGTTCGCACTGAAGCTTTCTTT
J gene: TRBJ1-1
V gene: TRBV5-1
clone size: NA
D gene: TRBD1

CDR3 protein: CASSHEDGKKGTEAFF
CDR3 DNA: TGCGCCAGCAGCCACGAGGACGGGAAAAAGGGCACTGAAGCTTTCTTT
J gene: TRBJ1-1
V gene: TRBV4-1
clone size: NA
D gene: NA

CDR3 protein: CASSLDSGGLGYEQYF
CDR3 DNA: TGCGCCAGCAGCTTGGATTCTGGCGGGCTGGGCTACGAGCAGTACTTC
J gene: TRBJ2-7
V gene: TRBV5-1
clone size: NA
D gene: NA

CDR3 protein: CASSPGGKLFF
CDR3 DNA: TGTGCCAGCAGCCCCGGGGGAAAACTGTTTTTT
J gene: TRBJ1-4
V gene: TRBV7-8
clone size: NA
D gene: NA

CDR3 protein: CASSLRRQGELFF
CDR3 DNA: TGTGCCAGCAGTCTCCGTAGGCAAGGGGAGCTGTTTTTT
J gene: TRBJ2-2
V gene: TRBV12-3/TRBV12-4
clone size: few
D gene: NA